A single sample gave rise to the 32 T cell receptor beta chains below, sequenced in a study of blood T cells in healthy people across ages. Together with a sample-barcoded 5' primer, a J-beta primer mix was included in a second PCR lasting roughly 6 to 12 cycles. TCRdb ran MiXCR on the 5' RACE reads and lists one entry per CDR3 protein. The top ten hold 45% to 60% of the sample, which has approximately 400,000 distinct CDR3 sequences, roughly half seen once. Material for sequencing was blood. The receptor set was obtained from a man aged 60-69 years in good health.

The rearrangement uses TRBV29-1 and TRBJ2-5; D possibly corresponds to TRBD1 (6 bases). With 7 bases removed from V and 4 bases from J, the gap between germline ends came to 25 bases. Germline-derived CDR1 and CDR2 are SQVTM and ANQGSEA. The CDR3 has 16 amino acids. The CDR3 sequence: CSASRQVRRGRETQYF. In DNA form, the CDR3 reads TGCAGCGCCTCGAGACAGGTTAGACGGGGACGAGAGACCCAGTACTTC.

The chain links TRBV7-9 to TRBJ2-7; 8 bases are shared with TRBD1. Looked up from germline, CDR1 is SEHNR and CDR2 is FQNEAQ (reference sequence). V shed 5 bases and J 2 bases; nucleotides not matched to a gene: 8. The CDR3 has 15 residues. The CDR3 sequence: CASSQEGQGTYEQYF. The CDR3 DNA reads as TGTGCCAGCAGCCAAGAAGGACAGGGCACCTACGAGCAGTACTTC.

This clonotype showed up just once. This may come from a read error, since a much larger clone is one base off. The rearrangement links TRBV6-2 or TRBV6-3 to TRBJ2-4, with D possibly being TRBD1 (6 bases). The CDR3 consists of 17 residues. The germline V gene encodes CDR1 MNHEY and CDR2 SVGEGT. This chain's CDR3 is CASSYWERGLAKNTQYF. The CDR3 nucleotides read TGTGCCAGCAGTTACTGGGAAAGGGGGTTAGCCAAAAACACTCAGTACTTC.

The chain combines TRBV14 with TRBJ2-3; D might be TRBD1 (5 bases). V dropped 1 base and J dropped 3 bases, with 14 bases sitting between them. Per germline, CDR1 SGHDN and CDR2 FVKESK. CDR3 length: 16 residues. CDR3 nucleotides: TGTGCCAGCAGCCAAGGTTGGATGACAGTTACAGATACGCAGTATTTT. Translation gives CASSQGWMTVTDTQYF. Full variable domain (remainder filled in from reference TRBV14 and TRBJ2-3): EAGVTQFPSHSVIEKGQTVTLRCDPISGHDNLYWYRRVMGKEIKFLLHFVKESKQDESGMPNNRFLAERTGGTYSTLKVQPAELEDSGVYFCASSQGWMTVTDTQYFGPGTRLTVL.

This chain joins TRBV28 and TRBJ1-5; 7 positions agree with TRBD1. The germline gives CDR1 MDHEN, CDR2 SYDVKM. This CDR3 is 15 amino acids long. V dropped 5 bases and J dropped 7; count of bases not matched to a gene: 11. DNA for the CDR3: TGTGCCAGCAGTCGGCCCACAGGGGTTGGACAGCCCCAGCATTTT. As protein: CASSRPTGVGQPQHF.

In its sample, this clonotype was seen a few times. The V and J genes are TRBV12-3 or TRBV12-4 and TRBJ2-7; the match to TRBD1 covers 9 bases. The CDR3 covers 13 residues. V lost 10 bases, J lost 7 bases, and 11 bases stayed unmatched. The CDR3, as DNA: TGTGCCACCCGGACAGGGGCTAACAATGAGCAGTACTTC. It codes for CATRTGANNEQYF.

Written as DNA, the CDR3 is TGCAGTGCTAGTGGCTCCGAGCGGGGGGTGTTCTTC. Its protein is CSASGSERGVFF. The rearrangement joins TRBV20-1 to TRBJ2-1, with 9 bases that match TRBD2. Germline trimming cut 3 bases from V and 15 bases from J; bases unmatched to any gene: 9. There are 12 residues in the CDR3. Per the germline V gene, CDR1 is DFQATT and CDR2 is SNEGSKA (reference sequence).

On this clonotype itself: A much larger clone is a single base away; this may be a read error. The chain links TRBV29-1 to TRBJ2-5; D is possibly TRBD1 (6 bases). TRBJ2-7 explains the end of the DNA better; the J call may be wrong. The germline V gene encodes CDR1 SQVTM and CDR2 ANQGSEA. CDR3 size: 12 residues. The DNA of the CDR3 is TGCAGCGTTGCCAGGGGAACCTACGAGCAGTACTTC. It translates to CSVARGTYEQYF.

This clonotype was recorded only once. This rearrangement joins TRBV9 to TRBJ2-1, with D maybe TRBD2 (6 bases). Germline values: CDR1 SGDLS, CDR2 YYNGEE. The CDR3 consists of 16 residues. V gave up 2 bases and J gave up 0 bases, with 12 bases separating them. The CDR3 bases are TGTGCCAGCAGCGTTGGACCGACTAGCTCCTACAATGAGCAGTTCTTC. Encoded protein: CASSVGPTSSYNEQFF.

This clonotype was detected only once. The chain carries TRBV6-2 or TRBV6-3 and TRBJ2-3; 13 nucleotides line up with TRBD2. Looked up from germline, CDR1 is MNHEY and CDR2 is SVGEGT. This CDR3 contains 16 residues. After removal of 8 bases from V and 3 bases from J, the junction contained 8 bases not matched to a gene. The DNA of the CDR3 is TGTGCCAGCTCCACTAGCGGGGGGGCGGGGACAGATACGCAGTATTTT. It yields the protein CASSTSGGAGTDTQYF.

Many counts were recorded for this clonotype. The V call is TRBV20-1, the J call TRBJ2-7; 9 bases align to TRBD1. CDR1 is DFQATT and CDR2 is SNEGSKA in the germline V gene (reference sequence). The CDR3 contains 15 residues. Trimming took 1 base from V and 2 from J; bases not matched to a gene: 6. The CDR3 is CSARAPGQGTYEQYF. In nucleotides, the CDR3 is TGCAGTGCTAGAGCTCCGGGACAGGGCACCTACGAGCAGTACTTC.

This clonotype was found a few times. The genes are TRBV6-1 and TRBJ2-4; D possibly matches TRBD1 or TRBD2 (5 bases each). V was trimmed by 2 bases and J by 1 base, leaving 12 bases between them. Looked up from germline, CDR1 is MNHNS and CDR2 is SASEGT. CDR3 size: 16 residues. CDR3 loop: CASSESAEGAKNIQYF. CDR3 nucleotides: TGTGCCAGCAGTGAATCCGCCGAGGGGGCCAAAAACATTCAGTACTTC.

This clonotype was found a few times. The chain is built from TRBV11-2 and TRBJ1-2, with 9 bases fitting TRBD1. The CDR3 extends over 14 amino acids. The trim removed 3 bases at V and 5 bases at J, leaving 4 bases unmatched. The V gene's germline CDR1 is SGHAT and CDR2 FQNNGV. The CDR3 spells CASSLRTGDYGYTF. The CDR3 region has the DNA TGTGCCAGCAGCTTGAGGACAGGGGATTATGGCTACACCTTC.

The chain recombines TRBV5-1 with TRBJ2-5; TRBD2 might be the D (5 bases). Germline CDR1 is SGHRS and CDR2 is YFSETQ. The V and J ends lost 2 bases and 5 bases respectively, with 13 bases between them. The CDR3 length is 14 residues. In DNA, the CDR3 is TGCGCCAGCAGCTTAGAGGGTTGGAGGGAGACCCAGTACTTC. This encodes CASSLEGWRETQYF.

There are many counts of this clonotype. The chain carries TRBV3-1 and TRBJ2-5, with D uncertain. The CDR3 is made up of 11 amino acids. Germline V gene lookup returns CDR1 LGHDT and CDR2 YNNKEL (reference sequence). V shed 1 base and J shed 5 bases, with 2 bases lying between them. The CDR3: CASSQAETQYF. The DNA of the CDR3 is TGTGCCAGCAGCCAAGCGGAGACCCAGTACTTC.

The rearrangement links TRBV29-1 to TRBJ1-2, with 8 bases aligning to TRBD1. This CDR3 is 13 amino acids long. The V gene end was trimmed by 6 bases and the J gene end by 4 bases; junction bases not matched to a gene: 7. Germline V CDR1 and CDR2: SQVTM, ANQGSEA. The CDR3 protein is CSVRQGTGYGYTF. CDR3 DNA sequence: TGCAGCGTGAGACAGGGGACTGGCTATGGCTACACCTTC.

This clonotype turned up a few times. The chain combines TRBV9 with TRBJ2-7, with 7 bases identical to TRBD1. With 3 bases clipped from V and 7 bases from J, the junction kept 10 bases outside the gene matches. Germline assignment: CDR1 SGDLS and CDR2 YYNGEE. The CDR3 covers 14 residues. CDR3 residues: CASSGSHRGGEQYF. The CDR3 DNA sequence: TGTGCCAGCAGCGGCTCGCACAGGGGTGGTGAGCAGTACTTC.

This clonotype was recorded many times. The chain uses TRBV20-1 and TRBJ2-5; 12 positions match TRBD1. The CDR3 runs to 15 residues. Germline lookup yields CDR1 DFQATT and CDR2 SNEGSKA (reference sequence). The junction had 9 bases not matched to a gene; V was cut back by 6 bases and J by 4 bases. The chain's CDR3 is CSATLGQGAGETQYF. CDR3 nucleotides: TGCAGTGCCACCCTGGGACAGGGGGCTGGAGAGACCCAGTACTTC.

The V and J genes are TRBV9 and TRBJ2-1; 7 bases line up with TRBD2. The V gene end was trimmed by 4 bases and the J gene end by 6 bases; junction bases not matched to a gene: 13. This CDR3 spans 16 amino acids. The germline gives CDR1 SGDLS, CDR2 YYNGEE. The DNA of the CDR3 is TGTGCCAGCAGCCCTCCGGGGAGCGGGGCGGGCAATGAGCAGTTCTTC. Translating it yields CASSPPGSGAGNEQFF.

This clonotype came up a few times. The chain links TRBV5-1 to TRBJ1-6; no clear D gene. The CDR3 spans 16 residues. Germline V CDR1 and CDR2: SGHRS, YFSETQ. V lost 0 bases, J lost 0 bases, and 7 bases lay in between. CDR3 sequence (DNA): TGCGCCAGCAGCTTGGCTGGCCACTCCTATAATTCACCCCTCCACTTT. Translation gives CASSLAGHSYNSPLHF.

The V gene is TRBV2, the J gene TRBJ2-3, with D tentatively TRBD2 (6 bases). V dropped 8 bases and J dropped 10 bases, with 19 bases sitting between them. This CDR3 contains 13 residues. The germline CDR1 and CDR2 sequences are SNHLY and FYNNEI. CDR3 loop: CASAVSTGEAQYF. The CDR3 DNA sequence: TGTGCCAGCGCCGTCAGTACGGGAGAGGCGCAGTATTTT.

V and J are TRBV28 and TRBJ1-5, with D uncertain. The CDR3 sequence is 15 residues long. Trimming left V 5 bases short and J 4 bases short, with 15 bases between. CDR1 is MDHEN, CDR2 SYDVKM, per germline. The CDR3 spells CASSDGPRRNQPQHF. The CDR3 coding sequence is TGTGCCAGCAGTGACGGACCCAGGCGAAATCAGCCCCAGCATTTT.

The J gene is TRBJ1-2, the V gene TRBV6-2 or TRBV6-3, with D perhaps matching TRBD1 (6 bases). Germline assignment: CDR1 MNHEY and CDR2 SVGEGT. V gave up 3 bases and J gave up 0 bases, with 11 bases separating them. The CDR3 totals 15 residues. The CDR3 DNA reads as TGTGCCAGCAGTTATAACAGGGCGCCTAACTATGGCTACACCTTC. Protein product: CASSYNRAPNYGYTF.

J is TRBJ2-5 and V is TRBV5-1; 8 positions match TRBD2. The junction had 2 bases not matched to a gene; V was cut back by 4 bases and J by 0 bases. The length of the CDR3 is 14 residues. Germline V gives CDR1 SGHRS, CDR2 YFSETQ. The CDR3, as DNA: TGCGCCAGCAGCGGCGGGGGGTACCAAGAGACCCAGTACTTC. Protein product: CASSGGGYQETQYF.

The chain couples TRBV6-2 or TRBV6-3 to TRBJ1-2; D is unresolved. Germline assignment: CDR1 MNHEY and CDR2 SVGEGT. This CDR3 comprises 14 residues. V lost 5 bases to trimming and J lost 0 bases, with 10 bases between them. The CDR3 DNA reads as TGTGCCAGCAGTGATCGGCGACCTAACTATGGCTACACCTTC. It is translated as CASSDRRPNYGYTF.

The chain couples TRBV2 to TRBJ1-2, with 8 bases identical to TRBD1. Germline V gene lookup returns CDR1 SNHLY and CDR2 FYNNEI. The CDR3 loop spans 13 amino acids. With 7 bases clipped from V and 4 bases from J, the junction kept 5 bases outside the gene matches. The CDR3 protein is CASTGQATYGYTF. The CDR3 bases are TGTGCCAGCACGGGACAGGCAACCTATGGCTACACCTTC. Full variable domain (rest looked up from reference TRBV2 and TRBJ1-2): EPEVTQTPSHQVTQMGQEVILRCVPISNHLYFYWYRQILGQKVEFLVSFYNNEISEKSEIFDDQFSVERPDGSNFTLKIRSTKLEDSAMYFCASTGQATYGYTFGSGTRLTVV.

V and J are TRBV20-1 and TRBJ2-7; possible D gene TRBD1, 5 bases. There are 13 residues in the CDR3. V lost 5 bases and J 6 bases, leaving 17 bases between the germline ends. Germline values: CDR1 DFQATT, CDR2 SNEGSKA (reference sequence). The CDR3 region has the DNA TGCAGTGCTCGTACAGGAGCCAATCCCGAGCAGTACTTC. Translation gives CSARTGANPEQYF.

The V and J genes are TRBV10-1 and TRBJ2-3, with 7 bases fitting TRBD1. J lost 2 bases, V lost 0 bases, and 2 bases had no gene match. Germline lookup yields CDR1 WNHNN and CDR2 SYGVQD (reference sequence). There are 15 residues in the CDR3. CDR3 nucleotide sequence: TGCGCCAGCAGTGAGTCGGGACAGAACACAGATACGCAGTATTTT. Protein sequence: CASSESGQNTDTQYF.

This clonotype was recorded at least ten times. The chain is built from TRBV29-1 and TRBJ1-2; D is perhaps TRBD1 (5 bases). The length of the CDR3 is 13 residues. Germline CDR1 reads SQVTM; CDR2 reads ANQGSEA. Trimming removed 1 base from V and 4 bases from J, with 10 bases in between. DNA of the CDR3: TGCAGCGTTGAAGGGGGGTTGGCCTATGGCTACACCTTC. The encoded protein is CSVEGGLAYGYTF.

This clonotype was seen a single time. The V call is TRBV20-1, the J call TRBJ2-5, with D possibly matching TRBD1 (6 bases). Germline loops: CDR1 DFQATT, CDR2 SNEGSKA (reference sequence). V shed 1 base and J shed 11 bases, with 17 bases lying between them. The length of the CDR3 is 13 residues. CDR3 nucleotide sequence: TGCAGTGCTAGAGTGGGCAGGGGTGGTGAGCAGTACTTC. It is translated as CSARVGRGGEQYF.

The rearrangement links TRBV20-1 to TRBJ1-1; 8 nucleotides match TRBD1. Trimming removed 1 base from V and 5 bases from J; junction bases left unmatched: 6. Germline CDR1 and CDR2: DFQATT and SNEGSKA (reference sequence). There are 14 residues in the CDR3. CDR3 region: CSARVAGGSTEAFF. The CDR3 DNA reads TGCAGTGCTAGAGTCGCAGGGGGCTCGACTGAAGCTTTCTTT.

This chain connects TRBV7-2 to TRBJ1-6, with 10 bases aligning to TRBD1. This CDR3 has 16 residues. Losses at the gene ends were 3 bases for V and 11 bases for J; bases not matched to a gene: 10. The germline CDR1 and CDR2 sequences are SGHTA and FQGNSA. The CDR3 DNA follows: TGTGCCAGCAGCTTTCAGCCGACAGGGGGCACGGCACCCCTCCACTTT. This sequence encodes CASSFQPTGGTAPLHF.